This T cell receptor (beta chain) came from a study of T-cell memory formation after mild COVID-19. In germline, CDR1 is LGHNA, CDR2 YSLEER. The CDR3 totals 12 residues. The V end lost 0 bases, the J end lost 3 bases, and 1 base lay between the germline ends. 5'RACE primed at constant segments yielded TCR alpha and TCR beta cDNA libraries bearing sample barcodes and UMIs. TCRdb re-called the 5' RACE reads through MiXCR, storing one row per CDR3 protein. This table holds 250,000 to 300,000 distinct CDR3 sequences, roughly 16% found once. This clonotype was observed a few times. The antigen is not known. Whole-study results and caveats: Memory from before infection featured some responding clones, which suggests cross-reactive memory joined. Contracting clones, day 15 to 85, had balanced CD4/CD8, and later expanders favored CD4+.

The TCR originated in a man aged 18 to 29 who had mild COVID-19 (a few samples of this study predate the infection). Cell type and time point are not known. The V and J genes are TRBV4-3 and TRBJ2-3; D is uncertain. Input material: PBMCs or a T cell subset sorted from them (not recorded which). CDR3 sequence (DNA): TGCGCCAGCAGCCAAGAGACAGATACGCAGTATTTT. It codes for CASSQETDTQYF.